This TCR beta chain was captured in a study of CD8+CD57+ T cells in acquired aplastic anemia. The template used for profiling TCR beta VDJ and CDR3 was genomic DNA. TCRdb used MiXCR to reprocess the reads, holding one entry per CDR3 protein. The repertoire includes about 260,000 distinct CDR3 sequences, approximately 86% of them detected once, and roughly 42% sits in the top ten. Flow cytometry had shown expanded CD8+CD57+ cells in the patients chosen for sequencing. The CDR3 loop spans 15 amino acids. The germline V and J ends were trimmed by 2 bases and 10 bases, with 22 bases remaining between them. Germline lookup yields CDR1 SGDLS and CDR2 YYNGEE.

The chain carries TRBV9 and TRBJ2-7; either TRBD1 or TRBD2 may fit D (5 bases each). This TCR was recovered from a human donor with aplastic anemia. Input material: sorted CD4+, CD8+, or CD8+CD57+ T cells (not recorded which) from PBMCs. CDR3: CASSVPKGEPLRQYF. The CDR3 region has the DNA TGTGCCAGCAGCGTCCCGAAAGGGGAGCCCCTACGACAGTACTTC.